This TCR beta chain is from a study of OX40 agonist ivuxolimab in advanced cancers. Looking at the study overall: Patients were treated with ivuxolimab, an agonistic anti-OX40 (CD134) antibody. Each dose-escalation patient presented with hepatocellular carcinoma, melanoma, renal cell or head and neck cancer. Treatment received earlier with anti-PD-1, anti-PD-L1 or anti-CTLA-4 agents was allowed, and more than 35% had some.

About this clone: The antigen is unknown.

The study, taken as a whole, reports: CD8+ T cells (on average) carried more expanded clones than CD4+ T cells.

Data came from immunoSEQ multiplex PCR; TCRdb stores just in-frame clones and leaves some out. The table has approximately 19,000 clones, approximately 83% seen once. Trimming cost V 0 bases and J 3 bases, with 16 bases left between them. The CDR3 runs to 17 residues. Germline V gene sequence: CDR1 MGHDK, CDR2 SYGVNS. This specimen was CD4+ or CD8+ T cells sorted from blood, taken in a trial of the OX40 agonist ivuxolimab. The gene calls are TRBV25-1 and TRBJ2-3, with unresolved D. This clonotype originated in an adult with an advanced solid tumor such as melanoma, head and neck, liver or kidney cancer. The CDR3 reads CASSEYSRIGFTDTQYF. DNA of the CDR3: TGTGCCAGCAGTGAATATTCTCGGATAGGGTTTACAGATACGCAGTATTTT.